The entry below describes one T cell receptor (beta chain). Data came from immunoSEQ multiplex PCR; TCRdb stores just in-frame clones and leaves some out. The repertoire consists of under 85,000 clones, with more than 70% occurring once and the leading ten covering 0.45% to 0.55%. The data were obtained in a study of OX40 agonist ivuxolimab in advanced cancers. Overall study: Enrolled patients in dose escalation had cancers that were hepatocellular carcinoma, melanoma, renal cell or head and neck cancer.

Trimming removed 0 bases at V and 6 bases at J, with 24 bases between. The CDR3 is 19 amino acids. Germline values: CDR1 SGHRS, CDR2 YFSETQ. The V and J genes are TRBV5-1 and TRBJ1-4; D ambiguous. The TCR originated in an adult with an advanced solid tumor such as melanoma, head and neck, liver or kidney cancer. Here the sequenced sample was CD4+ or CD8+ T cells sorted from blood, taken in a trial of the OX40 agonist ivuxolimab. This chain's CDR3 is CASSLGSGSGSGADEKLFF. The CDR3 DNA reads as TGCGCCAGCAGCTTGGGGTCGGGATCAGGCTCGGGAGCAGATGAAAAACTGTTTTTT.